This entry lists 12 T cell receptor beta chains sequenced from one sample in a study of blood T cells in healthy people across ages. A sample-barcoded 5' primer and a J-beta primer mix were used in a second PCR of roughly 7 to 11 cycles. TCRdb reanalysed the 5' RACE reads using MiXCR and keeps one entry per CDR3 protein. The sample holds 790,000 or so distinct CDR3 sequences, around half seen once. Material: blood. The receptors derive from a man at least 80 years old in good health.

With regard to this clonotype: This may be a read error, as it is one base from a much larger clone. The chain combines TRBV20-1 with TRBJ2-5, with D possibly matching TRBD2 (5 bases). The CDR3 spans 11 residues. Trimming cost V 6 bases and J 5 bases, with 10 bases left between them. Per the germline V gene, CDR1 is DFQATT and CDR2 is SNEGSKA (reference sequence). Written as DNA, the CDR3 is TGCAGTGCAGGACTGGGGGAGACCCAGTACTTC. Its protein is CSAGLGETQYF.

The chain joins TRBV20-1 to TRBJ2-1; TRBD1 might be the D (7 bases). The CDR3 has 16 amino acids. Germline CDR1 reads DFQATT; CDR2 reads SNEGSKA (reference sequence). The V and J ends lost 5 bases and 4 bases respectively, with 21 bases between them. The CDR3 nucleotides read TGCAGTGCTGACAAGTCGGGTCAGGGGGGTTACAATGAGCAGTTCTTC. Translated, it gives CSADKSGQGGYNEQFF.

In its sample, this clonotype was seen once. This chain joins TRBV27 and TRBJ2-7; tentative D call: TRBD1 (6 bases). The DNA matches TRBJ2-5 better at its end, which makes the J call doubtful. Germline assignment: CDR1 MNHEY and CDR2 SMNVEV (reference sequence). CDR3 length: 14 amino acids. This CDR3 reads CASGYHRDRETQYF. As DNA, the CDR3 is TGTGCCAGCGGCTATCACAGGGATCGGGAGACCCAGTACTTC.

The chain recombines TRBV15 with TRBJ1-2; D is unclear. This CDR3 is 14 amino acids long. Trimming removed 0 bases at V and 5 bases at J, with 10 bases between. CDR1 and CDR2 from the germline V gene are LNHNV and YYDKDF (reference sequence). The CDR3 spells CATSRDQGGYGYTF. The CDR3 DNA reads as TGTGCCACCAGCAGAGATCAAGGAGGGTATGGCTACACCTTC.

CDR3 residues: CASKIADYSYNEQFF. The CDR3 DNA reads TGTGCCAGCAAAATAGCGGATTACTCCTACAATGAGCAGTTCTTC. The rearrangement uses TRBV4-2 and TRBJ2-1, with D tentatively TRBD2 (6 bases). Germline V gives CDR1 LGHNA, CDR2 YNFKEQ. The CDR3 is 15 amino acids. V lost 7 bases and J 0 bases, leaving 13 bases between the germline ends.

This rearrangement joins TRBV12-3 or TRBV12-4 to TRBJ2-3; D perhaps matches TRBD1 (5 bases). The CDR3 sequence is 14 residues long. Trimming stripped 3 bases from V and 8 bases from J, with 15 bases between. The CDR3 is CASSFQDIKGTQYF. The CDR3 nucleotides read TGTGCCAGCAGTTTTCAGGACATTAAGGGTACGCAGTATTTT.

About this clonotype itself: A single base separates this from a much larger clone, so it may be a read error. This sequence joins TRBV4-3 and TRBJ2-7; possibly TRBD2 for D (5 bases). The germline V gene has CDR1 LGHNA and CDR2 YSLEER. The CDR3 is 15 residues long. The CDR3 bases are TGCGCCAGCAGCCAAGGTCTAGCCGCCGACTACGTGCAGTACTTC. Translated: CASSQGLAADYVQYF.

The rearrangement joins TRBV29-1 to TRBJ1-2; D is ambiguous. Germline loops: CDR1 SQVTM, CDR2 ANQGSEA. This CDR3 spans 11 amino acids. Trimming cost V 6 bases and J 0 bases, with 5 bases left between them. The CDR3 loop reads CSVGANYGYTF. The CDR3 DNA is TGCAGCGTCGGAGCTAACTATGGCTACACCTTC.

Points on this clonotype: A read error may be the cause here, since a much bigger clone is one base away. The chain carries TRBV11-3 and TRBJ2-4; TRBD1 agrees at 9 bases. Germline V gene data show CDR1 as SGHNT and CDR2 as YENEEA. This CDR3 has 13 residues. The junction had 9 bases not matched to a gene; V was cut back by 5 bases and J by 13 bases. The CDR3 DNA sequence: TGTGCCAGCAGCCTCCGGACAGGGGTTGGGCAGTACTTC. It translates to CASSLRTGVGQYF.

Only a few counts were recorded for this clonotype. The V gene is TRBV10-3, the J gene TRBJ2-7; D not certain. Germline loops: CDR1 ENHRY, CDR2 SYGVKD. The CDR3 has 15 residues. The V end was cut by 3 bases, the J end by 3 bases, with 15 bases between. The CDR3 coding sequence is TGTGCCATCAGTGAAACGGCAGGTCAAGGCTACGAGCAGTACTTC. Translation: CAISETAGQGYEQYF.

The chain has TRBV7-6 and TRBJ2-1; D gene unclear. Germline V gives CDR1 SGHVS, CDR2 FNYEAQ. Trimming removed 1 base from V and 3 bases from J, with 13 bases in between. The CDR3 has 16 amino acids. The CDR3 DNA reads TGTGCCAGCAGCTTAGGGCCTACCGTAAACTACAATGAGCAGTTCTTC. Amino acid sequence: CASSLGPTVNYNEQFF.

The genes are TRBV7-8 and TRBJ1-1; D unclear. The CDR3 is 14 residues long. V lost 5 bases and J lost 5, with 15 bases in between. The germline V gene encodes CDR1 SGHVS and CDR2 FQNEAQ. CDR3 protein: CASSPAEGQTEAFF. In DNA form, the CDR3 reads TGTGCCAGCAGCCCCGCCGAGGGTCAAACTGAAGCTTTCTTT. The full variable domain, its missing parts supplied by reference TRBV7-8 and TRBJ1-1, is GAGVSQSPRYKVAKRGQDVALRCDPISGHVSLFWYQQALGQGPEFLTYFQNEAQLDKSGLPSDRFFAERPEGSVSTLKIQRTQQEDSAVYLCASSPAEGQTEAFFGQGTRLTVV.